One TCR beta chain is described in this entry. The sample originates from a study of technical replicates of blood from a handful of donors. V was trimmed by 4 bases and J by 6 bases, leaving 17 bases between them. This CDR3 has 14 residues. Germline V gene sequence: CDR1 SGDLS, CDR2 YYNGEE. Libraries were prepared by immunoSEQ multiplex PCR; TCRdb keeps only in-frame clonotypes and omits some of them. Here the sample spans some 94,000 clones, almost 97% being singletons. The V and J genes are TRBV9 and TRBJ2-7, with D perhaps TRBD1 (5 bases). This TCR was sampled from a human donor in good health. Sequenced: T cells isolated from PBMCs. The CDR3 region is CASSPRQGSFEQYF. Here the CDR3 DNA reads TGTGCCAGCAGCCCCCGCCAGGGATCTTTCGAGCAGTACTTC.